These 27 T cell receptor beta chains share one sample of origin, sequenced in a study of cytomegalovirus exposure and HLA in healthy donors. Both 60 Vbeta primers and 13 Jbeta primers went into the PCR. Libraries were prepared by immunoSEQ multiplex PCR; TCRdb keeps only in-frame clonotypes and omits some of them. The table records 200,000 to 250,000 clones, about 74% of them present only once. Input material: PBMCs. Receptors originate from a woman aged 30 to 39 in good health and CMV-seronegative.

This clone was detected a few times. Only one base separates this from a far larger clonotype, so it likely reflects a read error. The identical CDR3 is also encoded by other nucleotide sequences in the sample. This chain uses TRBV5-6 with TRBJ2-1, with D possibly being TRBD1 (6 bases). Germline V gene data show CDR1 as SGHDT and CDR2 as YYEEEE. The CDR3 spans 13 residues. V was clipped by 0 bases and J by 6 bases, with 7 bases between them. The CDR3 spells CASSLGTANEQFF. The DNA for the CDR3 is TGTGCCAGCAGCTTGGGGACAGCCAATGAGCAGTTCTTC.

The chain combines TRBV19 with TRBJ2-7, with 10 bases identical to TRBD2. There are 17 residues in the CDR3. Losses at the gene ends were 3 bases for V and 0 bases for J; bases not matched to a gene: 8. Per germline, CDR1 LNHDA and CDR2 SQIVND (reference sequence). Here the CDR3 DNA reads TGTGCCAGTAGTATCCTGGCTAGCGGGGGTGTCTCCTACGAGCAGTACTTC. This gives the protein CASSILASGGVSYEQYF. Complete variable domain (other parts from reference TRBV19 and TRBJ2-7): DGGITQSPKYLFRKEGQNVTLSCEQNLNHDAMYWYRQDPGQGLRLIYYSQIVNDFQKGDIAEGYSVSREKKESFPLTVTSAQKNPTAFYLCASSILASGGVSYEQYFGPGTRLTVT.

CDR3 amino acids: CASSEARGSDQPQHF. The CDR3 coding sequence is TGTGCCAGCAGTGAAGCGCGGGGTTCCGATCAGCCCCAGCATTTT. The V call is TRBV6-1, the J call TRBJ1-5; D not certain. The CDR3 is 15 amino acids. Germline V CDR1 and CDR2: MNHNS, SASEGT. V lost 0 bases, J lost 5 bases, and 11 bases lay in between.

This clone showed up just a few times. This may arise from a read error, as a much more abundant clone is one base away. Other DNA sequences from this sample encode an identical CDR3 as well. The chain employs TRBV15 and TRBJ2-6, with a tentative D call TRBD1 (5 bases). CDR1 LNHNV and CDR2 YYDKDF come from the germline V gene (reference sequence). The CDR3 totals 16 residues. Written as DNA, the CDR3 is TGTGCCACCAGCAGAGATCGCAGCTCTGGGGCCAACGTCCTGACTTTT. Its protein is CATSRDRSSGANVLTF.

This clone has just a few counts. This sequence joins TRBV6-5 and TRBJ2-7, with D possibly matching TRBD1 (6 bases). CDR3 length equals 12 residues. V lost 6 bases, J lost 4 bases, and 10 bases lay in between. Per the germline V gene, CDR1 is MNHEY and CDR2 is SVGAGI. The CDR3 spells CASSLQGYEQYF. The CDR3 region has the DNA TGTGCCAGCAGCCTACAGGGATACGAGCAGTACTTC.

The J gene is TRBJ1-4, the V gene TRBV27, with TRBD1 identical over 8 bases. The junction had 4 bases not matched to a gene; V was cut back by 6 bases and J by 4 bases. CDR3 length: 14 residues. The V gene's germline CDR1 is MNHEY and CDR2 SMNVEV (reference sequence). The CDR3 DNA is TGTGCCAGCAGCCGGGACAGGAATAATGAAAAACTGTTTTTT. Its translation is CASSRDRNNEKLFF.

To note about this clone: At one end, the junction sequence differs from germline, possibly due to a read error. The CDR3 here is CASSSPGVFTADTQYF. The DNA of the CDR3 is TGTGCCAGCAGCTCCCCAGGCGTCTTCACGGCAGATACGCAGTATTTT. The chain employs TRBV5-1 and TRBJ2-3; D is undetermined. CDR1 and CDR2 from the germline V gene are SGHRS and YFSETQ. CDR3 length: 16 amino acids.

This chain joins TRBV29-1 and TRBJ1-3; a weak D match, TRBD1 (5 bases). CDR3 length equals 14 residues. The germline V and J ends were trimmed by 3 bases and 4 bases, with 13 bases remaining between them. In germline, CDR1 is SQVTM, CDR2 ANQGSEA. CDR3 DNA: TGCAGCGTTGAGATGCAGGGTAAAGGAAACACCATATATTTT. Translation: CSVEMQGKGNTIYF.

The chain combines TRBV6-1 with TRBJ1-6, with TRBD1 identical over 7 bases. V lost 2 bases and J lost 6; bases outside the gene matches: 7. The germline gives CDR1 MNHNS, CDR2 SASEGT. The CDR3 loop spans 16 amino acids. CDR3 nucleotides: TGTGCCAGCAGTGAAAGTAGCGGGACAGCTAATTCACCCCTCCACTTT. This sequence encodes CASSESSGTANSPLHF.

J is TRBJ2-5 and V is TRBV4-1; D gene unclear. The J call may be incorrect, as the DNA end agrees better with TRBJ2-7. This CDR3 comprises 17 residues. Germline assignment: CDR1 MGHRA and CDR2 YSYEKL. CDR3 coding DNA: TGCGCCAGCAGCCAAGGTAGTCGTCCAGCAGGATCCTACGAGCAGTACTTC. This gives the protein CASSQGSRPAGSYEQYF.

The chain employs TRBV19 and TRBJ1-2; D might be TRBD1 (5 bases). CDR3 length equals 11 residues. V lost 6 bases and J 6 bases, leaving 8 bases between the germline ends. CDR1 is LNHDA and CDR2 is SQIVND in the germline V gene (reference sequence). The DNA for the CDR3 is TGTGCCAGTAGGACAGCCCATGGCTACACCTTC. Its protein product is CASRTAHGYTF.

Comment on this clone: A junction boundary mismatches the germline segment, possibly from a read error. V and J are TRBV7-9 and TRBJ2-7; 7 positions match TRBD1. The CDR3 has 16 amino acids. Germline lookup yields CDR1 SEHNR and CDR2 FQNEAQ (reference sequence). CDR3 sequence (DNA): TGTTCCAGCAGCTTAGGGGGTAGGGGGCAGACCTACGAGCAGTACTTC. It codes for CSSSLGGRGQTYEQYF.

This chain uses TRBV25-1 with TRBJ2-2, with 8 nucleotides matching TRBD2. CDR1 and CDR2 (germline): MGHDK, SYGVNS. This CDR3 comprises 16 residues. Trimming at V came to 1 base and at J to 1 base, leaving 2 bases not matched to a gene. In nucleotides, the CDR3 is TGTGCCAGCAGTGAATCCGGGAGGGGGAACACCGGGGAGCTGTTTTTT. Protein sequence: CASSESGRGNTGELFF.

V and J are TRBV6-5 and TRBJ1-1; D is perhaps TRBD1 (6 bases). The CDR3 runs to 14 residues. The germline gives CDR1 MNHEY, CDR2 SVGAGI. Trimming pared 4 bases from V and 0 bases from J, leaving 9 bases between. CDR3 residues: CASSWDKVNTEAFF. The CDR3 DNA reads TGTGCCAGCAGTTGGGACAAAGTGAACACTGAAGCTTTCTTT.

The chain has TRBV5-5 and TRBJ1-1; tentative D call: TRBD1 (6 bases). V was clipped by 4 bases and J by 0 bases, with 13 bases between them. The CDR3 is made up of 15 amino acids. Germline CDR1 is SGHKS and CDR2 is YYEKEE (reference sequence). Here the CDR3 DNA reads TGTGCCAGCAGCCTCATGACAGGAATGAACACTGAAGCTTTCTTT. Translation gives CASSLMTGMNTEAFF.

CDR3 sequence: CAVHREGTEAFF. The CDR3 DNA follows: TGTGCCGTACACAGGGAAGGCACTGAAGCTTTCTTT. The chain recombines TRBV5-4 with TRBJ1-1; a weak D match, TRBD1 (6 bases). This CDR3 region has 12 residues. Trimming took 10 bases from V and 4 from J, leaving 14 bases between them. CDR1 and CDR2 from the germline V gene are SGHNT and YYREEE (reference sequence).

V gene TRBV19 combines with J gene TRBJ1-2, with TRBD1 matching 9 bases. Germline lookup yields CDR1 LNHDA and CDR2 SQIVND (reference sequence). Trimming took 5 bases from V and 8 from J; bases not matched to a gene: 15. This CDR3 has 16 amino acids. CDR3 bases: TGTGCCAGTAGTGATAGACGGATCATGACAGGGGGAGGCTACACCTTC. This codes for CASSDRRIMTGGGYTF.

The chain couples TRBV6-6 to TRBJ1-2, with a tentative D call TRBD1 (5 bases). Germline-derived CDR1 and CDR2 are MNHNY and SVGAGI (reference sequence). V gave up 2 bases and J gave up 4 bases, with 14 bases separating them. CDR3 size: 15 residues. CDR3 sequence reads: CASSYADTDSYGYTF. The CDR3 DNA reads as TGTGCCAGCAGTTACGCGGACACTGATAGCTATGGCTACACCTTC.

With regard to this clone: Relative to the germline gene, one junction end is altered; a read error may explain this. The gene calls are TRBV7-9 and TRBJ2-1, with D possibly being TRBD2 (5 bases). The length of the CDR3 is 15 residues. Germline V gene data show CDR1 as SEHNR and CDR2 as FQNEAQ (reference sequence). The CDR3 coding sequence is TGTTCCAGCTCCCCACAGAGGACTTCCTACAATGAGCAGTTCTTC. Its translation is CSSSPQRTSYNEQFF.

The chain recombines TRBV5-1 with TRBJ1-1; 7 nucleotides match TRBD1. CDR1 is SGHRS, CDR2 YFSETQ, per germline. Trimming cost V 4 bases and J 1 base; bases outside gene matches: 7. This CDR3 region has 15 residues. CDR3 residues: CASSPYRQGNTEAFF. The CDR3 coding sequence is TGCGCCAGCAGCCCCTATCGACAGGGGAACACTGAAGCTTTCTTT.

The rearrangement joins TRBV7-9 to TRBJ2-5; a weak D match, TRBD2 (5 bases). The germline CDR1 and CDR2 sequences are SEHNR and FQNEAQ (reference sequence). V was clipped by 4 bases and J by 5 bases, with 17 bases between them. The CDR3 runs to 15 residues. DNA of the CDR3: TGTGCCAGCAGCTCCCGGGGTCCAACGGGGGAGACCCAGTACTTC. Translating it yields CASSSRGPTGETQYF.

Remarks on this clone: An end of the junction differs from the germline gene, which may be a read error. This sequence joins TRBV7-7 and TRBJ2-1; D is possibly TRBD2 (5 bases). The CDR3 is made up of 14 amino acids. The V gene's germline CDR1 is SSHAT and CDR2 FNYEAQ (reference sequence). The CDR3 is CASSLDFAYNEQFF. DNA for the CDR3: TGTGCTAGCAGCTTGGACTTTGCGTACAATGAGCAGTTCTTC. The variable domain in full, with the rest retrieved from reference TRBV7-7 and TRBJ2-1, is GAGVSQSPRYKVTKRGQDVTLRCDPISSHATLYWYQQALGQGPEFLTYFNYEAQPDKSGLPSDRFSAERPEGSISTLTIQRTEQRDSAMYRCASSLDFAYNEQFFGPGTRLTVL.

The CDR3 reads CASSFRGAGGYNEQFF. CDR3 nucleotides: TGTGCCAGCAGCTTCAGAGGAGCGGGGGGCTACAATGAGCAGTTCTTC. This chain connects TRBV11-2 to TRBJ2-1; 9 nucleotides agree with TRBD2. The V gene end was trimmed by 3 bases and the J gene end by 3 bases; junction bases not matched to a gene: 6. Germline CDR1 is SGHAT and CDR2 is FQNNGV. The CDR3 totals 16 residues.

The J gene is TRBJ2-7, the V gene TRBV2, with D perhaps matching TRBD1 (6 bases). The germline gives CDR1 SNHLY, CDR2 FYNNEI. Trimming cost V 7 bases and J 3 bases, with 13 bases left between them. This CDR3 comprises 13 residues. DNA of the CDR3: TGTGCCAGCAAGAGGACAGAGAACTACGAGCAGTACTTC. It translates to CASKRTENYEQYF.

The chain links TRBV29-1 to TRBJ2-1, with D perhaps matching TRBD1 (6 bases). V was cut by 5 bases and J by 7 bases, with 15 bases left in between. This CDR3 region has 13 residues. Per germline, CDR1 SQVTM and CDR2 ANQGSEA. The CDR3 loop reads CSVQRDNLNEQFF. DNA for the CDR3: TGCAGCGTTCAACGGGACAACTTAAATGAGCAGTTCTTC.

CDR3 residues: CASSRGAGGVYNEQFF. For the CDR3, the DNA is TGTGCCAGCAGCCGGGGGGCGGGAGGGGTCTACAATGAGCAGTTCTTC. V gene TRBV5-6 combines with J gene TRBJ2-1; 9 bases agree with TRBD2. The CDR3 runs to 16 residues. After removal of 4 bases from V and 3 bases from J, the junction contained 8 bases not matched to a gene. Per germline, CDR1 SGHDT and CDR2 YYEEEE. The full variable domain, in which reference TRBV5-6 and TRBJ2-1 provide the parts outside the CDR3, is DAGVTQSPTHLIKTRGQQVTLRCSPKSGHDTVSWYQQALGQGPQFIFQYYEEEERQRGNFPDRFSGHQFPNYSSELNVNALLLGDSALYLCASSRGAGGVYNEQFFGPGTRLTVL.

CDR3 nucleotides: TGTGCCATCAGCGGCCCGGACAGGGTCTCAGATACGCAGTATTTT. Encoded protein: CAISGPDRVSDTQYF. This rearrangement joins TRBV10-3 to TRBJ2-3, with 8 bases that match TRBD1. Germline lookup yields CDR1 ENHRY and CDR2 SYGVKD. CDR3 size: 15 residues. V shed 6 bases and J 4 bases; nucleotides not matched to a gene: 9.